This TCR beta chain was identified in a study of shared clonotypes between healthy human individuals. General study results and limits: In the sorted subsets, rarefaction showed sequencing was incomplete despite large depth. In contrast to clonotypes shared by all four donors, non-shared clonotypes had lower generation probabilities.

TCRdb's copy holds only in-frame clones and misses some; the assay was immunoSEQ multiplex PCR. The sample holds about 2.2 million clones, 80% to 95% seen once. Details on this clone: Antigen specificity is unknown.

Terminally differentiated effector memory CD45RA+ cells were excluded from the naive CD8 cells, which were CD45RO-negative and positively selected for CCR7. The source material was naive CD8+ T cells from PBMCs. This clonotype originated in a man aged 18 to 30 in good health. Some clones in this sample may be carry-over from other donors' samples.

CDR3 residues: CASSQANLAGGPIGELFF. The DNA for the CDR3 is TGTGCCAGCAGCCAGGCCAACCTAGCGGGGGGACCTATCGGGGAGCTGTTTTTT. J is TRBJ2-2 and V is TRBV4-2; 11 bases agree with TRBD2. The CDR3 consists of 18 residues. The germline CDR1 and CDR2 sequences are LGHNA and YNFKEQ. V lost 3 bases and J lost 7; bases outside the gene matches: 13.